Described below is a single TCR beta chain sequence and its context. Attached unique molecular identifiers marked individual cDNA molecules. TCRdb re-called the 5' RACE reads through MiXCR, storing one row per CDR3 protein. The sample records 80,000 to 100,000 distinct CDR3 sequences, roughly 15% being singletons. Trimming pared 2 bases from V and 3 bases from J, leaving 10 bases between. Germline-derived CDR1 and CDR2 are MNHNY and SVGAGI (reference sequence). CDR3 length: 14 amino acids. The record originates from a study of early T cells in non-severe SARS-CoV-2 infection. The chain links TRBV6-6 to TRBJ1-1; D not resolved. Sequencing was done on a sample of whole blood. The clonotype comes from an adult who was a healthcare worker with PCR-confirmed SARS-CoV-2 infection or an uninfected control (not recorded which). In DNA form, the CDR3 reads TGTGCCAGCAGTTACGGGCCGGGAGACACTGAAGCTTTCTTT. Translation: CASSYGPGDTEAFF.